This TCR beta chain was identified during a study of T cell responses to AZD1222 COVID-19 vaccine. The V and J ends lost 2 bases and 0 bases respectively, with 11 bases between them. The CDR3 is made up of 16 amino acids. Germline assignment: CDR1 MNHNS and CDR2 SASEGT. Libraries were prepared by immunoSEQ multiplex PCR; TCRdb keeps only in-frame clonotypes and omits some of them. The sample holds roughly 140,000 clones, roughly 89% seen once. Sequenced here: peripheral blood, sampled on day 0 of AZD1222 vaccination. The source is an adult in good health. The chain employs TRBV6-1 and TRBJ2-1, with unresolved D. The CDR3 is CASSETSLSSYNEQFF. CDR3 nucleotide sequence: TGTGCCAGCAGTGAAACGAGCCTCAGCTCCTACAATGAGCAGTTCTTC.